What follows are 13 T cell receptor beta chains derived from one specimen sequenced in a study of blood T cells in healthy people across ages. Then a second PCR, running roughly 7 to 11 cycles, was carried out with a sample-barcoded 5' primer and a J-beta primer mix. TCRdb reanalysed the 5' RACE reads using MiXCR and keeps one entry per CDR3 protein. The sample yields about 1 million distinct CDR3 sequences, 25% seen once. This same sample was also part of a study on T cells of mothers and their children.

Sequenced sample: blood. The receptors were sampled from a girl aged 2-10 years in good health.

The J gene is TRBJ1-2, the V gene TRBV12-3 or TRBV12-4; D might be TRBD1 (5 bases). Trimming pared 4 bases from V and 8 bases from J, leaving 14 bases between. CDR3 length: 13 amino acids. This CDR3 is CASSSAGQGGYTF. The CDR3 DNA sequence: TGTGCCAGCAGTTCCGCAGGGCAAGGCGGCTACACCTTC.

Only a few counts were recorded for this clonotype. The CDR3 loop is CASSPGDSNSPLHF. The CDR3, as DNA: TGTGCCAGCAGCCCAGGGGACAGTAATTCACCCCTCCACTTT. V gene TRBV9 combines with J gene TRBJ1-6; 7 positions agree with TRBD1. Trimming took 4 bases from V and 6 from J; bases not matched to a gene: 4. Germline assignment: CDR1 SGDLS and CDR2 YYNGEE. The CDR3 covers 14 residues. Full variable domain (missing parts from reference TRBV9 and TRBJ1-6): DSGVTQTPKHLITATGQRVTLRCSPRSGDLSVYWYQQSLDQGLQFLIQYYNGEERAKGNILERFSAQQFPDLHSELNLSSLELGDSALYFCASSPGDSNSPLHFGNGTRLTVT.

This clonotype was counted only a few times. This rearrangement joins TRBV12-3 or TRBV12-4 to TRBJ2-5; 10 positions agree with TRBD2. With 5 bases clipped from V and 1 base from J, the junction kept 10 bases outside the gene matches. The CDR3 loop spans 17 amino acids. This CDR3 is CASSVFPSGGPQETQYF. CDR3 nucleotides: TGTGCCAGCAGTGTCTTCCCTAGCGGGGGCCCCCAAGAGACCCAGTACTTC.

This clonotype was seen a few times. The chain couples TRBV7-2 to TRBJ2-1; TRBD1 matches 7 bases. Germline CDR1 reads SGHTA; CDR2 reads FQGNSA. This CDR3 comprises 16 residues. Trimming at V came to 5 bases and at J to 0 bases, leaving 7 bases not matched to a gene. In nucleotides, the CDR3 is TGTGCCAGCAGCCGGCGACAGGGATACTCCTACAATGAGCAGTTCTTC. It specifies CASSRRQGYSYNEQFF.

The chain links TRBV5-6 to TRBJ2-2; 8 nucleotides align to TRBD2. The CDR3 sequence is 18 residues long. CDR1 SGHDT and CDR2 YYEEEE come from the germline V gene. The ends lost 0 bases at V and 0 bases at J; junction bases unmatched: 7. CDR3 coding DNA: TGTGCCAGCAGCTTGGTCCCTACTAGCGGAACGAACACCGGGGAGCTGTTTTTT. It encodes CASSLVPTSGTNTGELFF.

Of note for this clonotype: At one boundary the junction diverges from the germline segment, which might be a read error. V is TRBV28 and J is TRBJ2-1; 12 bases map to TRBD2. Germline values: CDR1 MDHEN, CDR2 SYDVKM. CDR3 size: 14 residues. The CDR3 sequence is CASSLAGGYNEQPF. The CDR3, as DNA: TGTGCCAGCAGTCTAGCGGGAGGGTACAATGAGCAGCCCTTC.

The chain joins TRBV19 to TRBJ2-2; D unclear. The germline gives CDR1 LNHDA, CDR2 SQIVND (reference sequence). This CDR3 contains 16 residues. Trimming left V 4 bases short and J 5 bases short, with 17 bases between. CDR3 in DNA: TGTGCCAGTAGTAGGCGTAGCCTAACTGAGACCGGGGAGCTGTTTTTT. Encoded protein: CASSRRSLTETGELFF.

There are a few counts of this clonotype. The chain couples TRBV6-2 or TRBV6-3 to TRBJ2-7, with 8 bases matching TRBD2. CDR3 size: 15 residues. Germline assignment: CDR1 MNHEY and CDR2 SVGEGT. J gave up 0 bases and V 7 bases, and 8 bases lay outside the gene matches. CDR3 amino acids: CASKETSDFSYEQYF. In nucleotides, the CDR3 is TGTGCCAGCAAAGAGACTAGCGACTTCTCCTACGAGCAGTACTTC.

This clonotype showed up just a few times. The genes are TRBV29-1 and TRBJ2-3; no reliable D call. Looked up from germline, CDR1 is SQVTM and CDR2 is ANQGSEA. The V and J ends lost 4 bases and 11 bases respectively, with 22 bases between them. The CDR3 length is 14 residues. As DNA, the CDR3 is TGCAGCGTTGTCGACACCGACGTTTTTTCCGAGCAGTATTTT. Translation: CSVVDTDVFSEQYF.

The chain uses TRBV4-1 and TRBJ2-3, with D possibly matching TRBD2 (6 bases). CDR1 MGHRA and CDR2 YSYEKL come from the germline V gene. The V end was cut by 8 bases, the J end by 6 bases, with 18 bases between. CDR3 length: 14 amino acids. This chain's CDR3 is CASADLALYDTQYF. Written as DNA, the CDR3 is TGCGCCAGCGCCGACCTAGCGTTGTACGATACGCAGTATTTT.

The chain links TRBV7-9 to TRBJ1-2, with TRBD1 as a possible D gene (5 bases). The ends were cut back, 5 bases at V and 3 bases at J, with 16 bases in the middle. This CDR3 region has 15 residues. CDR1 and CDR2 (germline): SEHNR, FQNEAQ (reference sequence). CDR3 sequence (DNA): TGTGCCAGCAGCCCGGTCGGGGGGGTGGACTATGGCTACACCTTC. Its protein is CASSPVGGVDYGYTF.

V gene TRBV10-3 combines with J gene TRBJ2-5, with TRBD1 matching 10 bases. Germline-derived CDR1 and CDR2 are ENHRY and SYGVKD. CDR3 length: 13 amino acids. As DNA, the CDR3 is TGTGCTTCAGATGGGGGACAGGGGGAGACCCAGTACTTC. This sequence encodes CASDGGQGETQYF.

The V call is TRBV3-1, the J call TRBJ1-5; D possibly corresponds to TRBD1 (5 bases). The CDR3 is made up of 14 amino acids. Germline lookup yields CDR1 LGHDT and CDR2 YNNKEL (reference sequence). V gave up 4 bases and J gave up 5 bases, with 12 bases separating them. In nucleotides, the CDR3 is TGTGCCAGCAGCCCAACGGGGCCTTATCAGCCCCAGCATTTT. Translated: CASSPTGPYQPQHF. Filled out from reference TRBV3-1 and TRBJ1-5, the complete variable domain reads DTAVSQTPKYLVTQMGNDKSIKCEQNLGHDTMYWYKQDSKKFLKIMFSYNNKELIINETVPNRFSPKSPDKAHLNLHINSLELGDSAVYFCASSPTGPYQPQHFGDGTRLSIL.